The rows below give T cell receptor beta chains drawn from one sample of a study of T cell responses to AZD1222 COVID-19 vaccine. TCRdb's copy holds only in-frame clones and misses some; the assay was immunoSEQ multiplex PCR. The sample has 150,000 to 200,000 clones; 90% to 95% are singletons. The sample here was peripheral blood, taken on day 0 of AZD1222 vaccination. All receptors derive from an adult in good health. Each CDR3 is given with its conserved first and last residue. A D gene is named only where the DNA matches it firmly. Size values are once, few and many counts, or a class for expanded clones, and some rows have none.

clone size	D gene	V gene	J gene	CDR3 protein	CDR3 DNA
-	TRBD2	TRBV30	TRBJ2-3	CAWRTSGTDTQYF	TGTGCCTGGAGGACTAGCGGTACAGATACGCAGTATTTT
-	-	TRBV3-1/TRBV3-2	TRBJ1-1	CASSHFGGGTEAFF	TGTGCCAGCAGCCACTTTGGGGGGGGGACTGAAGCTTTCTTT
-	-	TRBV19	TRBJ2-2	CASGASYTGELFF	TGTGCCAGTGGGGCCAGCTACACCGGGGAGCTGTTTTTT
-	-	TRBV5-1	TRBJ1-1	CASSLGEANTEAFF	TGCGCCAGCAGCTTAGGTGAAGCTAACACTGAAGCTTTCTTT
-	-	TRBV11-2	TRBJ1-2	CASSLVGGLYGYTF	TGTGCCAGCAGCTTAGTGGGGGGATTATATGGCTACACCTTC
-	-	TRBV30	TRBJ1-1	CAWSPPTGLNTEAFF	TGTGCCTGGAGTCCCCCCACAGGCCTGAACACTGAAGCTTTCTTT
-	-	TRBV3-1/TRBV3-2	TRBJ1-1	CASSQDGLQARRTEAFF	TGTGCCAGCAGCCAAGATGGTTTGCAGGCCAGGCGGACTGAAGCTTTCTTT
-	TRBD2	TRBV2	TRBJ2-3	CASDRSGTRSSGAQYF	TGTGCCAGCGATCGTTCCGGGACTAGGTCTAGCGGTGCGCAGTATTTT
-	-	TRBV4-2	TRBJ2-7	CASSQASAGSSYEQYF	TGTGCCAGCAGCCAAGCCTCCGCAGGGAGCTCCTACGAGCAGTACTTC
-	-	TRBV3-1/TRBV3-2	TRBJ1-1	CASSLIGQATEAFF	TGTGCCAGCAGCCTTATAGGTCAGGCCACTGAAGCTTTCTTT
few	-	TRBV2	TRBJ1-4	CASRMDSANEKLFF	TGTGCCAGCAGGATGGACAGCGCTAATGAAAAACTGTTTTTT
once	-	TRBV24-1	TRBJ1-5	CATSSPLSNQPQHF	TGTGCCACCTCGTCCCCACTTAGCAATCAGCCCCAGCATTTT
-	TRBD1	TRBV2	TRBJ1-1	CASSEVPGQGGRTFF	TGTGCCAGCAGTGAAGTCCCGGGACAGGGCGGGAGAACTTTCTTT
-	TRBD1	TRBV7-9	TRBJ1-1	CASSLVTGIGAEAFF	TGTGCCAGCAGCTTAGTGACAGGGATTGGGGCTGAAGCTTTCTTT